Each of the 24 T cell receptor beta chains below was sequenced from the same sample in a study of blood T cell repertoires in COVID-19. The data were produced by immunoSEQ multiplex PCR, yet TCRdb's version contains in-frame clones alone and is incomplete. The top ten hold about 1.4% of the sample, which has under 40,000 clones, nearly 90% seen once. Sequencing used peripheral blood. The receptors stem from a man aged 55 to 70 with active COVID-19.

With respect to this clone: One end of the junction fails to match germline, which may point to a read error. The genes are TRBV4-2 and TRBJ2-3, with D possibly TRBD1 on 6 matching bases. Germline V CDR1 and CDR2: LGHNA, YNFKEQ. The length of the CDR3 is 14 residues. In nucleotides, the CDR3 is TGTGCCAGCAGCCAAGATGGGGGCACGGATACGCAGTATTTT. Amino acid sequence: CASSQDGGTDTQYF.

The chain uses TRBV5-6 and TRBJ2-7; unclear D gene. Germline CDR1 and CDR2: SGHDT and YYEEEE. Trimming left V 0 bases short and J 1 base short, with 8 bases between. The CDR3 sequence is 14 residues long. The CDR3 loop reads CASSLDRVSYEQYF. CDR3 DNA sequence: TGTGCCAGCAGCTTGGACCGGGTTTCCTACGAGCAGTACTTC.

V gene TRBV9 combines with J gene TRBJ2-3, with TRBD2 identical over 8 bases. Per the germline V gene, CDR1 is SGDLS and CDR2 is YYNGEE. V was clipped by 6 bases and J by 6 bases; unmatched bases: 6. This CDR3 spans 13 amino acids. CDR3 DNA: TGTGCCAGCAACCCGGGGGGGGGTGATACGCAGTATTTT. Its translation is CASNPGGGDTQYF.

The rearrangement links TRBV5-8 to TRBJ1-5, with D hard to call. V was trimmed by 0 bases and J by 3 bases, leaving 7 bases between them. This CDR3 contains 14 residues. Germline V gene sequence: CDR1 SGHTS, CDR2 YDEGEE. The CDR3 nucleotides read TGTGCCAGCAGCTTGGACTCACTCAATCAGCCCCAGCATTTT. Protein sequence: CASSLDSLNQPQHF.

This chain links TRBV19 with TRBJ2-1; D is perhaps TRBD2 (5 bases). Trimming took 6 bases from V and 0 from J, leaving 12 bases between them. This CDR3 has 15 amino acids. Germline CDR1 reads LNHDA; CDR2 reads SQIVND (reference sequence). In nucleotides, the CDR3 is TGTGCCAGTAGGGAACGGAGGAGCTCCTACAATGAGCAGTTCTTC. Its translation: CASRERRSSYNEQFF.

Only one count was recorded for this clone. The CDR3 DNA sequence: TGTGCCAGCAGCTACGGGACAGGACTCTCTGGAAACACCATATATTTT. Encoded protein: CASSYGTGLSGNTIYF. The chain has TRBV9 and TRBJ1-3; TRBD1 matches at 8 bases. Germline V CDR1 and CDR2: SGDLS, YYNGEE. V trimming: 4 bases; J trimming: 0 bases; junction bases outside the gene matches: 6. The CDR3 has 16 residues.

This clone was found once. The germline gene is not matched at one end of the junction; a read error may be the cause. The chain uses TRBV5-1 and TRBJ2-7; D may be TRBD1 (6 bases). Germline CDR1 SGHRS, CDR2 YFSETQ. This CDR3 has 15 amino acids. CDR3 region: CASSLGYRVSHEQYF. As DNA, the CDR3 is TGCGCCAGCAGCTTGGGTTACAGGGTCTCCCACGAGCAGTACTTC.

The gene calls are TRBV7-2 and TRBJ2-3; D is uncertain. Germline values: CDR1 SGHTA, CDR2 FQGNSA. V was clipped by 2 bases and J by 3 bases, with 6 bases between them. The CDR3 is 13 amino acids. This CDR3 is CASSLLMTDTQYF. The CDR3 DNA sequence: TGTGCCAGCAGCTTACTTATGACAGATACGCAGTATTTT.

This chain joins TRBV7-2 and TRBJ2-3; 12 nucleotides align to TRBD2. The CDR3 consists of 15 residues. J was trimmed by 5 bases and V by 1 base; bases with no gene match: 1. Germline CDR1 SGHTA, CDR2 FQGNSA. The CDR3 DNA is TGTGCCAGCAGCTTAGGGGGACTAGCGGGAGATACGCAGTATTTT. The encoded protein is CASSLGGLAGDTQYF.

The CDR3 spells CASSLGSGEAFF. DNA of the CDR3: TGTGCCAGCAGCTTAGGGTCGGGTGAAGCTTTCTTT. V is TRBV7-3 and J is TRBJ1-1; D gene ambiguous. With 2 bases removed from V and 7 bases from J, the gap between germline ends came to 8 bases. CDR3 length: 12 amino acids. CDR1 is SGHTA and CDR2 is FQGTGA in the germline V gene.

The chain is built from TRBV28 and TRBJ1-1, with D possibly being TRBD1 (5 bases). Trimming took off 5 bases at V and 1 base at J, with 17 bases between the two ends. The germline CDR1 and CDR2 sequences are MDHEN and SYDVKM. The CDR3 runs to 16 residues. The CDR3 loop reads CASSPRRDHQNTEAFF. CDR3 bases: TGTGCCAGCAGTCCCCGGCGGGACCATCAGAACACTGAAGCTTTCTTT.

CDR3 in DNA: TGTGCCAGTAGTCATAGACAGGCCGAGGCTTCCTACACCTTC. Amino acid sequence: CASSHRQAEASYTF. The chain combines TRBV19 with TRBJ1-2, with D perhaps matching TRBD1 (6 bases). This CDR3 spans 14 amino acids. Germline lookup yields CDR1 LNHDA and CDR2 SQIVND (reference sequence). The germline V and J ends were trimmed by 5 bases and 10 bases, with 20 bases remaining between them.

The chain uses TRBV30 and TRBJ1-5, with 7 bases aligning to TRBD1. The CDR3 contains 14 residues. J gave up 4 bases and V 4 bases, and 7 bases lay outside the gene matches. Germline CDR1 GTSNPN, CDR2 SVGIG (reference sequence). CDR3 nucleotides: TGTGCCTGGACACCGGGACAGCCAAATCAGCCCCAGCATTTT. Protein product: CAWTPGQPNQPQHF.

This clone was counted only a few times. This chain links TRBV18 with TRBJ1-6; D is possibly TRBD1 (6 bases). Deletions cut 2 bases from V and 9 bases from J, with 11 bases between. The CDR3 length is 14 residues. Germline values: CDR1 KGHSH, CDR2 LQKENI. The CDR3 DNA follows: TGTGCCAGCTCACCATCGGCGGGGGCTTCACCCCTCCACTTT. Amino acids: CASSPSAGASPLHF. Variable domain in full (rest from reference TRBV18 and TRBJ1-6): NAGVMQNPRHLVRRRGQEARLRCSPMKGHSHVYWYRQLPEEGLKFMVYLQKENIIDESGMPKERFSAEFPKEGPSILRIQQVVRGDSAAYFCASSPSAGASPLHFGNGTRLTVT.

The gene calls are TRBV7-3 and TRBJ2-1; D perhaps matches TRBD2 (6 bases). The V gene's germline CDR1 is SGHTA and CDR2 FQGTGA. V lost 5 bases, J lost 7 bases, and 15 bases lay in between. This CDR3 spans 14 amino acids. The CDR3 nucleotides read TGTGCCAGCAGCCCGCGCCGGGGGACGAATGAGCAGTTCTTC. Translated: CASSPRRGTNEQFF.

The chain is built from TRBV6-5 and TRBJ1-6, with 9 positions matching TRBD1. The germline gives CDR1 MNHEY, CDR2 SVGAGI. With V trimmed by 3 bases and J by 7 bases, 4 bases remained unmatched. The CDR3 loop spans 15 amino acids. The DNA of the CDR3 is TGTGCCAGCAGTTATGAGGGACAGGGAAATTCACCCCTCCACTTT. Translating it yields CASSYEGQGNSPLHF.

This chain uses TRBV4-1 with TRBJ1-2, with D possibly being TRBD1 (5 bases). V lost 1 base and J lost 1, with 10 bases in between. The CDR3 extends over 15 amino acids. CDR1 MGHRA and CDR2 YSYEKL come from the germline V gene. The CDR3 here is CASSQALTVNYGYTF. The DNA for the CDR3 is TGCGCCAGCAGCCAAGCTTTGACAGTTAACTATGGCTACACCTTC.

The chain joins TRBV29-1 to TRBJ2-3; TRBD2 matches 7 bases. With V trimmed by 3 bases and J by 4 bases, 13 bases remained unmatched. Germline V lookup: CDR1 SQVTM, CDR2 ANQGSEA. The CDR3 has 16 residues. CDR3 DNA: TGCAGCGTTGAGGATTGGTTCGGGGGGTTTGCAGATACGCAGTATTTT. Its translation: CSVEDWFGGFADTQYF.

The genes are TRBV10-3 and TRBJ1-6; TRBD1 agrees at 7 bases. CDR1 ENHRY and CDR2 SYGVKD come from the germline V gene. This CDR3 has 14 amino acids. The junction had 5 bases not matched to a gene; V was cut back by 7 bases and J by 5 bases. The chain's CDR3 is CAIKAGQDNSPLHF. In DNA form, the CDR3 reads TGTGCCATCAAGGCCGGACAGGATAATTCACCCCTCCACTTT.

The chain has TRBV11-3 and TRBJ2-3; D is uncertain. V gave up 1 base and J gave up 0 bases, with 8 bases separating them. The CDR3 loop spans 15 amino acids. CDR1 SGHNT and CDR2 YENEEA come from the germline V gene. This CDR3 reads CASSLVEPSTDTQYF. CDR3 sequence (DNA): TGTGCCAGCAGCTTAGTTGAGCCTAGCACAGATACGCAGTATTTT.

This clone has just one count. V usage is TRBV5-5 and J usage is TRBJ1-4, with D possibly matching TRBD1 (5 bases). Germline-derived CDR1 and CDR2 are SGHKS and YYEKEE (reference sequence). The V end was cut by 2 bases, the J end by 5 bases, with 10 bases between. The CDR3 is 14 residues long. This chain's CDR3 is CASSFYRLNEKLFF. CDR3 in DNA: TGTGCCAGCAGCTTTTACAGGTTAAATGAAAAACTGTTTTTT. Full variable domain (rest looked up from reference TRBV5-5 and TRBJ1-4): DAGVTQSPTHLIKTRGQQVTLRCSPISGHKSVSWYQQVLGQGPQFIFQYYEKEERGRGNFPDRFSARQFPNYSSELNVNALLLGDSALYLCASSFYRLNEKLFFGSGTQLSVL.

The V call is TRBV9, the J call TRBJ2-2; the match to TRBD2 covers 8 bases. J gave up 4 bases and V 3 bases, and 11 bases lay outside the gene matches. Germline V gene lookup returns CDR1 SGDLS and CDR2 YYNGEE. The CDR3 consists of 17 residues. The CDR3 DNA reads TGTGCCAGCAGCGCCCTTCAGGGGCGGGGGGCCACCGGGGAGCTGTTTTTT. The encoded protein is CASSALQGRGATGELFF.

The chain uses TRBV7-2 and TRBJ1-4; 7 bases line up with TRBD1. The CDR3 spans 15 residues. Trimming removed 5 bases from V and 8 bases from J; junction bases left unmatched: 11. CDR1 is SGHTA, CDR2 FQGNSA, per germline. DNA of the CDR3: TGTGCCAGCAGCACCCAGACAGGGTGGGGAGAAAAACTGTTTTTT. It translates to CASSTQTGWGEKLFF.

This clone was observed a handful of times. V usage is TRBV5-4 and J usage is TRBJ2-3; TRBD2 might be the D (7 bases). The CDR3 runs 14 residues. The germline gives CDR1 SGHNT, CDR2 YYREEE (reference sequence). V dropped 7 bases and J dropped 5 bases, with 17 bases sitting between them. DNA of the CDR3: TGTGCCAGCTTGAGGGGGGGGAGGCAAGATACGCAGTATTTT. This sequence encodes CASLRGGRQDTQYF.